This TCR beta chain was recorded in a study of T-cell reconstitution after alpha-beta-depleted transplantation in children. General observations from the study: Among T cells one year after transplant, newly produced cells accounted for most counts and diversity. Reportedly, alpha-beta T cells present about two months post-transplant originated from several hundred expanded clones of graft origin. Recipient T cells and thymic progenitors that survived gave rise to the high TCRbeta diversity observed at day 60 in some patients.

A library of TCRbeta sequences, prepared with unique molecular identifiers, was generated. TCRdb processed the PCR reads anew with MiXCR; each CDR3 protein has one entry. In the table there are roughly 500,000 distinct CDR3 sequences, more than 9% of which are singletons. Germline-derived CDR1 and CDR2 are ENHRY and SYGVKD. This CDR3 has 17 residues. Trimming took off 10 bases at V and 2 bases at J, with 26 bases between the two ends. At least ten counts were recorded for this clonotype. The antigen remains undetermined. The starting material was PBMCs, obtained before TCRalphabeta/CD19-depleted stem cell transplant. The sequence came from a child between 2 and 9 years old with inherited bone marrow failure, due to receive a stem cell transplant. The V gene is TRBV10-3, the J gene TRBJ2-5; no clear D gene. The CDR3 nucleotides read TGTGCCACAGTGGTAGTTCAGAACTATCGAGAACAAGAGACCCAGTACTTC. This gives the protein CATVVVQNYREQETQYF.